These 28 T cell receptor beta chains originate from one sample sequenced in a study of T cells after yellow fever vaccination. TCRdb used MiXCR to reprocess the 5' RACE reads, holding one entry per CDR3 protein. The data hold some 300,000 distinct CDR3 sequences, with around 3.6% observed a single time. Material: PBMCs, obtained on the day of the yellow fever booster vaccination. All receptors derive from a man between 18 and 29 years old who received the YFV17D yellow fever vaccine.

This clonotype was counted between two and nine times. The V gene is TRBV11-2, the J gene TRBJ2-3, with 10 bases identical to TRBD2. The CDR3 loop spans 15 amino acids. Per the germline V gene, CDR1 is SGHAT and CDR2 is FQNNGV. V was pared by 9 bases and J by 4 bases, with 10 bases of the junction left unmatched. The CDR3 region has the DNA TGTGCCAGTCAGACTAGCGGGTCCCCCCCAGATACGCAGTATTTT. Translating gives CASQTSGSPPDTQYF.

To note about this clonotype: The germline gene is not matched at one end of the junction; a read error may be the cause. The chain has TRBV7-2 and TRBJ1-2; D not resolved. This CDR3 is 15 amino acids long. Germline V CDR1 and CDR2: SGHTA, FQGNSA. CDR3 in amino acids: CASTLGTSATYGYTF. For the CDR3, the DNA is TGTGCCAGCACCTTAGGTACATCAGCTACCTATGGCTACACCTTC.

This clonotype was detected only a few times. The chain couples TRBV12-3 or TRBV12-4 to TRBJ2-6; D is unclear. This CDR3 has 12 residues. The V and J ends lost 3 bases and 7 bases respectively, with 4 bases between them. The CDR3 loop is CASSFLANVLTF. CDR3 coding DNA: TGTGCCAGCAGTTTTCTTGCCAACGTCCTGACTTTC.

There are a few counts of this clonotype. J is TRBJ2-1 and V is TRBV3-1; 10 positions match TRBD2. The CDR3 runs 17 residues. J gave up 7 bases and V 4 bases, and 13 bases lay outside the gene matches. Germline loops: CDR1 LGHDT, CDR2 YNNKEL (reference sequence). DNA of the CDR3: TGTGCCAGCAGCCGAGATAGCGGGGGGCTTTCTGATAATGAGCAGTTCTTC. Protein: CASSRDSGGLSDNEQFF.

DNA for the CDR3: TGTGCCAGCAGCTTATCTAGCGGGGATTATTCATACGAGCAGTACTTC. It encodes CASSLSSGDYSYEQYF. J is TRBJ2-7 and V is TRBV7-6; 9 nucleotides line up with TRBD2. This CDR3 is 16 amino acids long. Looked up from germline, CDR1 is SGHVS and CDR2 is FNYEAQ. V trimming: 2 bases; J trimming: 4 bases; junction bases outside the gene matches: 9.

This clonotype has ten or more counts. The gene calls are TRBV10-3 and TRBJ1-3; D is unresolved. The CDR3 contains 13 residues. Germline loops: CDR1 ENHRY, CDR2 SYGVKD. Trimming removed 4 bases at V and 0 bases at J, with 4 bases between. Here the CDR3 reads CAISGSSGNTIYF. DNA of the CDR3: TGTGCCATCAGTGGCAGCTCTGGAAACACCATATATTTT.

This clonotype was counted ten times or more. This chain joins TRBV12-3 or TRBV12-4 and TRBJ2-3; no clear D gene. This CDR3 contains 13 residues. Trimming stripped 4 bases from V and 1 base from J, with 6 bases between. The CDR3 sequence: CASSSRRTDTQYF. The CDR3 DNA reads TGTGCCAGCAGTTCCAGGCGCACAGATACGCAGTATTTT.

This clonotype has a count of ten or more. This chain connects TRBV6-5 to TRBJ1-3; D unresolved. Germline CDR1 and CDR2: MNHEY and SVGAGI. The CDR3 runs 14 residues. The ends were cut back, 2 bases at V and 0 bases at J, with 5 bases in the middle. Here the CDR3 reads CASSYRPSGNTIYF. The CDR3 nucleotides read TGTGCCAGCAGTTACAGGCCCTCTGGAAACACCATATATTTT.

This clonotype was detected many times. The rearrangement joins TRBV5-5 to TRBJ2-5, with D tentatively TRBD2 (5 bases). The germline V gene has CDR1 SGHKS and CDR2 YYEKEE (reference sequence). Trimming cost V 2 bases and J 4 bases, with 6 bases left between them. This CDR3 is 12 amino acids long. The CDR3 sequence is CASSLAVETQYF. The CDR3 DNA is TGTGCCAGCAGCTTAGCGGTAGAGACCCAGTACTTC.

This chain joins TRBV7-2 and TRBJ1-1; no reliable D call. The CDR3 covers 13 residues. Germline loops: CDR1 SGHTA, CDR2 FQGNSA. The V gene lost 2 bases and the J gene lost 10 bases, with 14 bases spanning the gap. The CDR3 loop is CASSLLLRLGAFF. DNA of the CDR3: TGTGCCAGCAGCTTACTCCTCCGGTTGGGAGCTTTCTTT.

Worth noting for this clonotype: A read error may account for a junction end that differs from germline. The V and J genes are TRBV7-2 and TRBJ2-5; weak D call: TRBD2 (8 bases). The V gene's germline CDR1 is SGHTA and CDR2 FQGNSA. This CDR3 spans 15 amino acids. The DNA of the CDR3 is TGTGCCAGCAGTCCCGGGACTAGGGGGCAAGAGACCCGGTACTTC. The encoded protein is CASSPGTRGQETRYF.

This clonotype was detected many times. The chain is built from TRBV6-5 and TRBJ1-2, with TRBD1 as a possible D gene (6 bases). The CDR3 sequence is 14 residues long. CDR1 is MNHEY, CDR2 SVGAGI, per germline. With 6 bases removed from V and 5 bases from J, the gap between germline ends came to 16 bases. This CDR3 reads CASRTGQGRYGYTF. CDR3 DNA sequence: TGTGCCAGCAGAACGGGACAAGGGAGATATGGCTACACCTTC.

The chain recombines TRBV7-2 with TRBJ1-5; TRBD1 matches 7 bases. The V gene's germline CDR1 is SGHTA and CDR2 FQGNSA. This CDR3 has 18 amino acids. V lost 2 bases to trimming and J lost 0 bases; unmatched junction nucleotides: 10. The CDR3 nucleotides read TGTGCCAGCAGCTTAACAGGGGACTCCTTCCCTAGCAATCAGCCCCAGCATTTT. Amino acids: CASSLTGDSFPSNQPQHF.

V usage is TRBV7-9 and J usage is TRBJ2-1; TRBD1 matches 7 bases. The CDR3 loop spans 12 amino acids. After removal of 2 bases from V and 15 bases from J, the junction contained 7 bases not matched to a gene. Germline CDR1 is SEHNR and CDR2 is FQNEAQ (reference sequence). CDR3 sequence: CASSLSGQAMFF. DNA for the CDR3: TGTGCCAGCAGCTTATCAGGACAGGCTATGTTCTTC.

The rearrangement uses TRBV12-3 or TRBV12-4 and TRBJ1-5; 10 nucleotides line up with TRBD1. The junction had 2 bases not matched to a gene; V was cut back by 3 bases and J by 3 bases. The CDR3 spans 15 residues. The CDR3 sequence: CASSLDRGDNQPQHF. The CDR3 DNA sequence: TGTGCCAGCAGTTTGGACAGGGGGGACAATCAGCCCCAGCATTTT.

This clonotype occurred many times. The chain carries TRBV12-3 or TRBV12-4 and TRBJ1-3; 8 positions agree with TRBD1. CDR3 length: 16 amino acids. V gave up 8 bases and J gave up 3 bases; unmatched junction bases: 12. For the CDR3, the DNA is TGTGCCAGCGGCACGGGGACAGGATACGGTGGAAACACCATATATTTT. Translation: CASGTGTGYGGNTIYF.

The rearrangement uses TRBV5-1 and TRBJ1-1; no definite D call. Germline-derived CDR1 and CDR2 are SGHRS and YFSETQ. Trimming shortened V by 4 bases and J by 2 bases, and 18 bases separated the two germline ends. This CDR3 is built from 16 residues. The CDR3 DNA reads as TGCGCCAGCAGCCTCTCCAATAGGACCCCTAACACTGAAGCTTTCTTT. The encoded protein is CASSLSNRTPNTEAFF.

J is TRBJ1-3 and V is TRBV27, with a tentative D call TRBD1 (6 bases). CDR1 and CDR2 from the germline V gene are MNHEY and SMNVEV (reference sequence). The CDR3 is 16 residues long. V was shortened by 6 bases and J by 2 bases, with 17 bases between the two germline ends. Written as DNA, the CDR3 is TGTGCCAGCAGCCCCACTTACAGGGTCGCTGGAAACACCATATATTTT. It yields the protein CASSPTYRVAGNTIYF.

This clonotype was counted ten times or more. This rearrangement joins TRBV3-1 to TRBJ2-2; 11 positions match TRBD2. The CDR3 length is 16 residues. Losses at the gene ends were 6 bases for V and 4 bases for J; bases not matched to a gene: 7. Germline CDR1 reads LGHDT; CDR2 reads YNNKEL (reference sequence). The CDR3 sequence is CASRSLAGGSTGELFF. The DNA for the CDR3 is TGTGCCAGCAGGAGTCTAGCGGGGGGTTCCACCGGGGAGCTGTTTTTT.

In its sample, this clonotype was seen many times. The rearrangement joins TRBV5-1 to TRBJ1-4, with D unresolved. Germline values: CDR1 SGHRS, CDR2 YFSETQ. This CDR3 spans 15 amino acids. V was pared by 0 bases and J by 0 bases, with 6 bases between. CDR3 amino acids: CASSLASATNEKLFF. CDR3 in DNA: TGCGCCAGCAGCTTGGCCTCCGCAACTAATGAAAAACTGTTTTTT. The entire variable domain, with the rest obtained from reference TRBV5-1 and TRBJ1-4, is as follows: KAGVTQTPRYLIKTRGQQVTLSCSPISGHRSVSWYQQTPGQGLQFLFEYFSETQRNKGNFPGRFSGRQFSNSRSEMNVSTLELGDSALYLCASSLASATNEKLFFGSGTQLSVL.

In this sample, this clonotype turned up many times. The chain is built from TRBV9 and TRBJ2-5, with a possible D match to TRBD2 (6 bases). CDR1 is SGDLS and CDR2 is YYNGEE in the germline V gene. This CDR3 spans 14 amino acids. V lost 2 bases and J 5 bases, leaving 13 bases between the germline ends. The CDR3 DNA reads as TGTGCCAGCAGCGTTGCGGGGACCCGGGAGACCCAGTACTTC. Protein product: CASSVAGTRETQYF.

This sequence joins TRBV5-4 and TRBJ2-3; tentative D call: TRBD1 (6 bases). This CDR3 region has 19 residues. The germline CDR1 and CDR2 sequences are SGHNT and YYREEE (reference sequence). Trimming took off 9 bases at V and 0 bases at J, with 29 bases between the two ends. CDR3 sequence reads: CATKPGALLVPPSTDTQYF. For the CDR3, the DNA is TGTGCCACCAAGCCAGGGGCCCTCTTAGTCCCCCCTAGCACAGATACGCAGTATTTT.

This clonotype appeared a few times. The rearrangement uses TRBV6-2 or TRBV6-3 and TRBJ2-7; 7 bases agree with TRBD1. Germline CDR1 MNHEY, CDR2 SVGEGT. The V and J ends lost 8 bases and 4 bases, in that order; junction bases with no gene match: 2. The CDR3 covers 11 residues. The CDR3 DNA follows: TGTGCCAGCCTACAGGGGTACGAGCAGTACTTC. Translation gives CASLQGYEQYF.

This clonotype was recorded a few times. The chain is built from TRBV7-2 and TRBJ2-3; perhaps D is TRBD1 or TRBD2 (6 bases each). V lost 7 bases and J lost 6, with 17 bases in between. This CDR3 contains 14 residues. Germline-derived CDR1 and CDR2 are SGHTA and FQGNSA. CDR3 sequence (DNA): TGTGCCAGCAAGAGGAGGGGGTTTGGGGATACGCAGTATTTT. Its protein product is CASKRRGFGDTQYF.

This clonotype was picked up many times. The gene calls are TRBV18 and TRBJ2-7, with a weak D call TRBD2 (5 bases). Germline CDR1 KGHSH, CDR2 LQKENI. With 3 bases removed from V and 0 bases from J, the gap between germline ends came to 9 bases. The CDR3 has 14 amino acids. CDR3 DNA sequence: TGTGCCAGCTCACCCTCTAGCACCTCCTACGAGCAGTACTTC. It encodes CASSPSSTSYEQYF.

This clonotype was seen at least ten times. The V and J genes are TRBV5-1 and TRBJ2-3; D may be TRBD1 or TRBD2 (5 bases each). CDR1 is SGHRS and CDR2 is YFSETQ in the germline V gene. This CDR3 has 20 residues. Trimming took off 0 bases at V and 0 bases at J, with 23 bases between the two ends. CDR3 sequence reads: CASSLEPGPAGTFSTDTQYF. For the CDR3, the DNA is TGCGCCAGCAGCTTGGAGCCGGGACCCGCAGGCACCTTTAGCACAGATACGCAGTATTTT.

The gene calls are TRBV4-1 and TRBJ2-7, with TRBD1 as a possible D gene (6 bases). The V end was cut by 3 bases, the J end by 0 bases, with 9 bases between. The CDR3 is 14 residues long. Germline V CDR1 and CDR2: MGHRA, YSYEKL. The CDR3 reads CASSHPDSSYEQYV. For the CDR3, the DNA is TGCGCCAGCAGCCACCCGGACAGCTCCTACGAGCAGTACGTC.

This clonotype was observed a few times. The V and J genes are TRBV6-2 or TRBV6-3 and TRBJ1-5, with D perhaps TRBD1 (6 bases). V lost 6 bases and J lost 0, with 12 bases in between. CDR1 MNHEY and CDR2 SVGEGT come from the germline V gene. This CDR3 region has 15 residues. CDR3 nucleotide sequence: TGTGCCAGCAGAAGGGACACCTTTAGCAATCAGCCCCAGCATTTT. Protein: CASRRDTFSNQPQHF.